The T cell receptor (beta chain) described here comes from a study of shared clonotypes between healthy human individuals. Broader study findings: Generation of non-shared clonotypes was less probable than generation of clonotypes shared by all four donors. Generally, estimated richness proved larger in naive subsets than it did in memory subsets.

Germline V gene sequence: CDR1 SGDLS, CDR2 YYNGEE. CDR3 length: 16 amino acids. V shed 2 bases and J 5 bases; nucleotides not matched to a gene: 6. Naive CD8 cells were CD45RO-negative, positively selected for CCR7, excluding terminally differentiated effector memory CD45RA+ cells. The assay was carried out at the deep level. Original methodology: As immunoSEQ supplied junction-only sequences (without quality scores), filtering differed. The assay was immunoSEQ multiplex PCR, and TCRdb's table has in-frame clones only and misses some. The DNA gave D and trimming, while V, J and clone size come from that table. The sample yields about 2.2 million clones, over 85% seen once. To note about this clone: What it recognizes is unknown.

This TCR was recovered from a man between 18 and 29 years old in good health. Some clones in this sample may be carry-over from other donors' samples. Sequenced input: naive CD8+ T cells from PBMCs. This chain connects TRBV9 to TRBJ2-1, with TRBD2 matching 11 bases. The CDR3, as DNA: TGTGCCAGCAGCGTTTTTCGGGGACTAGCGGACAATGAGCAGTTCTTC. Protein: CASSVFRGLADNEQFF.